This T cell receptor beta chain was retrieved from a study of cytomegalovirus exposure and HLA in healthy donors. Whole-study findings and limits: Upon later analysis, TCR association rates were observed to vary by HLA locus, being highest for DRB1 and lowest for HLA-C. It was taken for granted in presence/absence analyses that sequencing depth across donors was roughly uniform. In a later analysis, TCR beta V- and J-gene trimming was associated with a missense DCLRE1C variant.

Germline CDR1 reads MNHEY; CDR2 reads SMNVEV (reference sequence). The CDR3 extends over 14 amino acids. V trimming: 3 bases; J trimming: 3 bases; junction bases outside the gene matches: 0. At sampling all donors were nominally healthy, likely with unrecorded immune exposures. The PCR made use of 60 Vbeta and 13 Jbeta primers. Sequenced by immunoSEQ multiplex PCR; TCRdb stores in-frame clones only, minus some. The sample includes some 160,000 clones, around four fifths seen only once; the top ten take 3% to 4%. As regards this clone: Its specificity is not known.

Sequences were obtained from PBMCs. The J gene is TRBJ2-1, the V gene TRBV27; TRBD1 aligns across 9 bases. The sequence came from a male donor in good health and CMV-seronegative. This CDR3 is CASSLGQGYNEQFF. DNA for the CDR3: TGTGCCAGCAGTTTGGGACAGGGCTACAATGAGCAGTTCTTC.